These 4 T cell receptor beta chains came from one sample sequenced in a study of CD8+CD57+ T cells in acquired aplastic anemia. It was genomic DNA that served as the template for profiling TCR beta VDJ and CDR3. TCRdb re-analysed the reads in MiXCR, keeping a single row per CDR3 protein. The data contain fewer than 250,000 distinct CDR3 sequences, around half of them singletons. The sequenced sample consisted of sorted CD4+, CD8+, or CD8+CD57+ T cells (not recorded which) from PBMCs. The origin of the receptors is a human donor in good health, serving as a control.

This clonotype appeared many times. The gene calls are TRBV2 and TRBJ1-5, with D possibly matching TRBD1 (6 bases). V lost 5 bases and J 1 base, leaving 12 bases between the germline ends. The germline gives CDR1 SNHLY, CDR2 FYNNEI. The CDR3 spans 15 residues. The CDR3 DNA follows: TGTGCCAGCAGTACGCGGGGGGCGAGCAATCAGCCCCAGCATTTT. Translating gives CASSTRGASNQPQHF.

Many counts were recorded for this clonotype. This chain joins TRBV20-1 and TRBJ1-1, with D unclear. Between the trimmed V and J ends, which lost 3 bases and 2 bases, there was a span of 10 bases. CDR3 length: 13 amino acids. Germline CDR1 is DFQATT and CDR2 is SNEGSKA (reference sequence). CDR3 protein: CSARKDSNTEAFF. CDR3 nucleotide sequence: TGCAGTGCTAGGAAGGATTCTAACACTGAAGCTTTCTTT.

The CDR3 sequence: CASSLAGTGQYF. In DNA, the CDR3 is TGTGCCAGCAGCTTAGCCGGGACAGGGCAGTACTTC. V usage is TRBV7-9 and J usage is TRBJ2-7; 8 bases map to TRBD1. From germline, CDR1 is SEHNR and CDR2 FQNEAQ (reference sequence). V dropped 0 bases and J dropped 9; count of bases not matched to a gene: 1. There are 12 residues in the CDR3.

The chain joins TRBV20-1 to TRBJ1-1; a possible D gene is TRBD1 (6 bases). The CDR3 is 13 amino acids. The V end was cut by 5 bases, the J end by 5 bases, with 15 bases between. Germline CDR1 is DFQATT and CDR2 is SNEGSKA (reference sequence). The CDR3 region is CSAHLQGRTEAFF. In DNA, the CDR3 is TGCAGTGCTCATCTACAGGGTAGGACTGAAGCTTTCTTT.